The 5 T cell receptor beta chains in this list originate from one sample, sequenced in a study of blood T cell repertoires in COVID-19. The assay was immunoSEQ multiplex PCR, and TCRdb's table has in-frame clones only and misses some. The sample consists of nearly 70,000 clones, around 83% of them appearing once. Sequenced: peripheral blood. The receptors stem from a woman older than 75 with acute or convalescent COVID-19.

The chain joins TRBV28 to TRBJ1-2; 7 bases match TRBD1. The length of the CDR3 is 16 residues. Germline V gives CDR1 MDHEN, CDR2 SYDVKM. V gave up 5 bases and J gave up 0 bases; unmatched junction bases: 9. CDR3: CASSAGQLKPNYGYTF. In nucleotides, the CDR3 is TGTGCCAGCAGTGCGGGACAGTTGAAGCCTAACTATGGCTACACCTTC.

The CDR3 protein is CASSRSGGTTYEQYF. CDR3 nucleotides: TGTGCCAGCAGCCGGTCTGGGGGGACCACCTACGAGCAGTACTTC. The rearrangement uses TRBV11-3 and TRBJ2-7, with D tentatively TRBD2 (6 bases). Germline-derived CDR1 and CDR2 are SGHNT and YENEEA. V shed 5 bases and J shed 2 bases, with 16 bases lying between them. The CDR3 sequence is 15 residues long.

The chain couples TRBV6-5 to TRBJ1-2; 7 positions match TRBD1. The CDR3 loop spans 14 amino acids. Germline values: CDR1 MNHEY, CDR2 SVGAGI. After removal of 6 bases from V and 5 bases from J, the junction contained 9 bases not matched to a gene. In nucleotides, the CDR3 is TGTGCCAGCAGCCAGACAGGGCACGCTTATGGCTACACCTTC. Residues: CASSQTGHAYGYTF.

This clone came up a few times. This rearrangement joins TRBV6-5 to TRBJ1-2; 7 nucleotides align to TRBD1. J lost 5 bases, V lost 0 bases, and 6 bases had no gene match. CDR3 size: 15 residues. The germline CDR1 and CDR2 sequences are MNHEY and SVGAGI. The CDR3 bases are TGTGCCAGCAGTTACTCGACAGGGACGGTATATGGCTACACCTTC. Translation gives CASSYSTGTVYGYTF.

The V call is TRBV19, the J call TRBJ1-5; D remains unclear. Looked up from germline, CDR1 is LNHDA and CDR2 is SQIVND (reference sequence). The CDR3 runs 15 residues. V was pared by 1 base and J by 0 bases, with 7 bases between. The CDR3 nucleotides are TGTGCCAGTAGTATAGGAGAGTATAGCAATCAGCCCCAGCATTTT. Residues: CASSIGEYSNQPQHF.